This TCR beta chain emerged from a study of blood T cell repertoires in COVID-19. About the research overall: Donors in the United States, Italy and Spain gave samples during acute or convalescent COVID-19. PBMCs, B-cell-depleted T cells, or T cells provided the cDNA or gDNA that made up the material.

V shed 4 bases and J 5 bases; nucleotides not matched to a gene: 2. Germline lookup yields CDR1 SQVTM and CDR2 ANQGSEA. This CDR3 has 14 residues. Assay used: immunoSEQ multiplex PCR; TCRdb lists only in-frame clones, some missing. Counted here are about 69,000 clones, 70% to 90% occurring once; the ten biggest clones make up approximately 1.9%. This TCR was sampled from a man aged 30 to 45 with acute or convalescent COVID-19. The sample was peripheral blood. This chain uses TRBV29-1 with TRBJ2-2, with 12 bases fitting TRBD2. The CDR3 bases are TGCAGCGTTGGTACTAGCGGGGGGACCGGGGAGCTGTTTTTT. It is translated as CSVGTSGGTGELFF.